This record concerns one TCR beta chain sequence. Its antigen remains unknown. Germline CDR1 reads SNHLY; CDR2 reads FYNNEI. V dropped 11 bases and J dropped 0 bases, with 11 bases sitting between them. CDR3 length equals 13 residues. This record comes from a study of shared clonotypes between healthy human individuals. The study's findings and limits: Genetic and exposure-history diversity was limited by the small donor number. Blood alone was sampled, and tissue repertoires likely differ.

Researchers ran the assay at a deep level. Replicate PCRs from sorted subsets contained about 0.2 ug DNA, which is roughly 30,000 T cell genomes. Data came from immunoSEQ multiplex PCR; TCRdb stores just in-frame clones and leaves some out. The sample carries about 1 million clones, roughly 80% recorded once. The rearrangement links TRBV2 to TRBJ1-5, with unresolved D. The source of this sequence is a man younger than 30 in good health. The source material was memory CD4+ T cells sorted from blood. Subset reported: CD45RA-negative fraction. CDR3 DNA: TGTGCCGGATCCCAGGATAGCAATCAGCCCCAGCATTTT. As protein: CAGSQDSNQPQHF.